The rows below give T cell receptor beta chains drawn from one sample of a study of T cell changes during pregnancy in multiple sclerosis. Measured with immunoSEQ multiplex PCR; TCRdb has only the in-frame clones, and not every one. The repertoire holds roughly 26,000 clones, with 80% to 90% as singletons. Source: CD8+ T cells from peripheral blood mononuclear cells, taken in the second trimester of pregnancy. The receptors come from a female donor with multiple sclerosis, enrolled in a pregnancy study. Each CDR3 is given with its conserved first and last residue. A D gene is named only where the DNA matches it firmly. Rows may omit the clone size; those that give it use once, few, many or a size class.

cdr3_length d_call clone_size j_call v_call cdr3_aa cdr3_nt
12 . . TRBJ1-4 TRBV19 CASRTGGEKLFF TGTGCCAGCCGCACAGGTGGTGAAAAACTGTTTTTT
13 TRBD1 once TRBJ2-3 TRBV10-3 CAIGARGSDTQYF TGTGCCATCGGGGCCAGGGGGTCAGATACGCAGTATTTT
14 . . TRBJ2-7 TRBV7-3 CASSSRLGRDEQYF TGTGCCAGCAGCTCACGGTTGGGTCGGGACGAGCAGTACTTC
17 TRBD2 . TRBJ2-6 TRBV7-9 CASSSSSGGMGANVLTF TGTGCCAGCAGCTCCTCTAGCGGGGGGATGGGGGCCAACGTCCTGACTTTC
16 TRBD1 . TRBJ2-2 TRBV27 CASSMLRTGAAGELFF TGTGCCAGCTCCATGCTTCGGACAGGGGCGGCCGGGGAGCTGTTTTTT
16 . . TRBJ2-1 TRBV11-2 CASSLAPLSSYNEQFF TGTGCCAGCAGCTTAGCGCCATTGAGCTCCTACAATGAGCAGTTCTTC
13 . . TRBJ2-3 TRBV4-2 CASSVTGEPTQYF TGTGCCAGCAGCGTGACAGGAGAGCCTACGCAGTATTTT
12 . . TRBJ1-5 TRBV14 CASSQDAGPQHF TGTGCCAGCAGCCAAGATGCGGGGCCCCAGCATTTT
14 . . TRBJ1-5 TRBV2 CASSPKHSNQPQHF TGTGCCAGCAGCCCCAAGCATAGCAATCAGCCCCAGCATTTT
15 . . TRBJ2-5 TRBV9 CASSVVGGMEETQYF TGTGCCAGCAGCGTAGTAGGAGGGATGGAGGAGACCCAGTACTTC
20 . . TRBJ2-3 TRBV21-1 CASSKEWARKIPSSTDTQYF TGTGCCAGCAGCAAAGAGTGGGCCCGAAAAATACCCTCTAGCACAGATACGCAGTATTTT
16 TRBD2 . TRBJ2-2 TRBV27 CASSSLAGGPPGELFF TGTGCCAGCAGTTCACTAGCGGGAGGGCCTCCCGGGGAGCTGTTTTTT
13 . . TRBJ1-4 TRBV6-6 CATQTVLWEKLFF TGTGCCACCCAGACAGTACTTTGGGAAAAACTGTTTTTT
16 . . TRBJ2-1 TRBV28 CASDSGEKATYNEQFF TGTGCCAGCGACTCTGGTGAGAAGGCTACCTACAATGAGCAGTTCTTC
13 . . TRBJ2-4 TRBV7-8 CASSPARGNIQYF TGTGCCAGCAGCCCCGCTAGGGGAAACATTCAGTACTTC
16 TRBD1 . TRBJ2-5 TRBV23-1 CASSNAHTGGWETQYF TGCGCCAGCAGTAACGCACATACAGGGGGCTGGGAGACCCAGTACTTC
15 . . TRBJ2-2 TRBV11-2 CASNLRGGGDGELFF TGTGCCAGCAACCTGCGAGGGGGGGGTGACGGGGAGCTGTTTTTT
14 . . TRBJ2-7 TRBV27 CASSLWGGDYEQYF TGTGCCAGCAGTTTATGGGGCGGAGACTACGAGCAGTACTTC
15 . . TRBJ1-5 TRBV5-8 CASPALGGGNQPQHF TGTGCCAGCCCCGCTCTGGGAGGGGGTAATCAGCCCCAGCATTTT
16 . . TRBJ1-3 TRBV2 CASSPTAGFSGNTIYF TGTGCCAGCAGTCCCACTGCGGGCTTCTCTGGAAACACCATATATTTT
16 TRBD1 . TRBJ1-5 TRBV10-3 CAISEGGQGASQPQHF TGTGCCATCAGTGAGGGGGGACAGGGGGCCTCTCAGCCCCAGCATTTT
16 TRBD2 . TRBJ2-1 TRBV2 CASTQFSGGSRNEQFF TGTGCCAGCACCCAATTTTCTGGCGGGAGTAGAAATGAGCAGTTCTTC
15 . once TRBJ1-5 TRBV14 CASSQEAEGNQPQHF TGTGCCAGCAGCCAAGAAGCAGAGGGCAATCAGCCCCAGCATTTT
11 TRBD1 . TRBJ2-1 TRBV7-9 CASSLAGTGFF TGTGCCAGCAGCTTAGCCGGGACAGGGTTCTTC
14 TRBD2 . TRBJ2-3 TRBV4-3 CASSPGTSGDTQYF TGCGCCAGCAGCCCCGGGACTAGCGGAGATACGCAGTATTTT
16 TRBD1 . TRBJ2-7 TRBV7-2 CASSSTPTGGPYEQYF TGTGCCAGCAGCTCCACTCCGACAGGGGGTCCCTACGAGCAGTACTTC
12 . . TRBJ2-1 TRBV19 CASSEASGEQFF TGTGCCAGTTCGGAAGCTAGTGGCGAGCAGTTCTTC
15 TRBD1 . TRBJ2-1 TRBV7-9 CASSPQDRGTNEQFF TGTGCCAGCAGCCCCCAGGACAGGGGCACCAATGAGCAGTTCTTC